This entry concerns a single T cell receptor (beta chain). CDR3 length: 17 residues. The junction had 7 bases not matched to a gene; V was cut back by 5 bases and J by 0 bases. Germline CDR1 is SGHTA and CDR2 is FQGNSA. This record comes from a study of blood T cell repertoires in COVID-19. Study-level background: Samples representing acute and convalescent COVID-19 were sourced from the United States, Italy and Spain.

How the authors handled the data: Amplification from reference gene primers served as the basis for estimated nucleated cell counts. TCRdb keeps only in-frame clones here, not all; method: immunoSEQ multiplex PCR. V, J and clone size were drawn from that table, and D and trimming were deduced from the DNA. Counted here are about 210,000 clones, about 88% occurring once; the ten biggest clones make up about 1.8%. The receptor was derived from a man aged 65 to 79 with acute or convalescent COVID-19. The rearrangement uses TRBV7-2 and TRBJ2-1, with 10 nucleotides matching TRBD2. Sequencing input: peripheral blood. This chain's CDR3 is CASSPGGLAFSYNEQFF. Written as DNA, the CDR3 is TGTGCCAGCAGCCCGGGGGGACTAGCGTTCTCCTACAATGAGCAGTTCTTC.